What follows are 27 T cell receptor beta chains derived from one specimen sequenced in a study of blood T cell repertoires in COVID-19. The method was immunoSEQ multiplex PCR; TCRdb's version includes in-frame clones alone and lacks a portion of them. The table includes 55,000 to 80,000 clones, 85% to 90% detected once. The sequenced material came from peripheral blood. Receptor source: a man aged 50 to 60 with active COVID-19.

This chain connects TRBV7-2 to TRBJ1-2, with D possibly matching TRBD1 (6 bases). This CDR3 is 17 amino acids long. Germline values: CDR1 SGHTA, CDR2 FQGNSA. With 7 bases removed from V and 0 bases from J, the gap between germline ends came to 21 bases. CDR3 sequence (DNA): TGTGCCAGCAACCTGGAAAACAGGGCCCGTTCTAACTATGGCTACACCTTC. Translated, it gives CASNLENRARSNYGYTF.

This chain uses TRBV7-2 with TRBJ2-5, with D maybe TRBD1 (6 bases). The V gene's germline CDR1 is SGHTA and CDR2 FQGNSA. Trimming took off 5 bases at V and 3 bases at J, with 16 bases between the two ends. This CDR3 comprises 15 residues. CDR3 coding DNA: TGTGCCAGCAGCGTTTGGGGGACAAAAGAAGAGACCCAGTACTTC. Translated: CASSVWGTKEETQYF.

The chain couples TRBV7-9 to TRBJ1-2, with 9 bases matching TRBD1. V gave up 6 bases and J gave up 4 bases; unmatched junction bases: 6. CDR3 length equals 14 residues. Germline CDR1 is SEHNR and CDR2 is FQNEAQ (reference sequence). The CDR3 coding sequence is TGTGCCAGCAGTTCTACAGGGGGCGGCTATGGCTACACCTTC. It translates to CASSSTGGGYGYTF.

This chain links TRBV25-1 with TRBJ1-2; possible D gene TRBD1, 6 bases. Germline-derived CDR1 and CDR2 are MGHDK and SYGVNS. V gave up 2 bases and J gave up 7 bases, with 23 bases separating them. The CDR3 is made up of 17 amino acids. CDR3 coding DNA: TGTGCCAGCAGTGAAATTCAGGGGCTTGGGGTTAAGTCTGGCTACACCTTC. It translates to CASSEIQGLGVKSGYTF.

The chain carries TRBV14 and TRBJ1-1, with D perhaps TRBD1 (5 bases). The germline CDR1 and CDR2 sequences are SGHDN and FVKESK. This CDR3 is 16 amino acids long. Trimming took off 4 bases at V and 1 base at J, with 16 bases between the two ends. CDR3 DNA sequence: TGTGCCAGCAGCCGCGGACACACTAAGACGAACACTGAAGCTTTCTTT. Residues: CASSRGHTKTNTEAFF.

This clone was counted only a few times. This chain connects TRBV9 to TRBJ1-1; no clear D. Looked up from germline, CDR1 is SGDLS and CDR2 is YYNGEE. V shed 4 bases and J shed 6 bases, with 13 bases lying between them. The CDR3 is 13 residues long. CDR3 bases: TGTGCCAGCAGCCCCTTAGGGAGCCCTGAAGCTTTCTTT. It yields the protein CASSPLGSPEAFF.

This clone was counted once. The V gene is TRBV10-3, the J gene TRBJ2-7, with D perhaps TRBD1 (6 bases). V shed 9 bases and J shed 4 bases, with 13 bases lying between them. The CDR3 runs to 12 residues. CDR1 and CDR2 from the germline V gene are ENHRY and SYGVKD. The CDR3 spells CAIQDRLYEQYF. The DNA of the CDR3 is TGTGCCATTCAGGACAGATTATACGAGCAGTACTTC.

The chain combines TRBV3-1 (or the pseudogene TRBV3-2) with TRBJ2-3, with TRBD2 identical over 7 bases. V was pared by 0 bases and J by 2 bases, with 5 bases of the junction left unmatched. Germline CDR1 and CDR2: LGHDT and YNNKEL (reference sequence). The CDR3 is 16 residues long. CDR3: CASSQESSGYTDTQYF. The CDR3 nucleotides are TGTGCCAGCAGCCAAGAATCTAGCGGATACACAGATACGCAGTATTTT.

This clone was counted once. CDR3 nucleotide sequence: TGTGCCAGTGAGACAGGGATGGGCAATCAGCCCCAGCATTTT. This translates into CASETGMGNQPQHF. The V call is TRBV6-5, the J call TRBJ1-5, with TRBD1 identical over 7 bases. Germline V gene lookup returns CDR1 MNHEY and CDR2 SVGAGI. The CDR3 runs 14 residues. The V and J ends lost 9 bases and 2 bases, in that order; junction bases with no gene match: 7.

J is TRBJ2-3 and V is TRBV5-1; tentatively, D is TRBD1 (6 bases). With 4 bases removed from V and 6 bases from J, the gap between germline ends came to 9 bases. The CDR3 is 12 amino acids. CDR1 and CDR2 from the germline V gene are SGHRS and YFSETQ. The DNA for the CDR3 is TGCGCCAGCAGCCCGCAGGGGGATACGCAGTATTTT. It encodes CASSPQGDTQYF. Together with reference TRBV5-1 and TRBJ2-3, the CDR3 gives the full variable domain: KAGVTQTPRYLIKTRGQQVTLSCSPISGHRSVSWYQQTPGQGLQFLFEYFSETQRNKGNFPGRFSGRQFSNSRSEMNVSTLELGDSALYLCASSPQGDTQYFGPGTRLTVL.

The chain couples TRBV7-6 to TRBJ2-1; 9 nucleotides line up with TRBD2. The CDR3 loop spans 15 amino acids. With V trimmed by 7 bases and J by 0 bases, 4 bases remained unmatched. CDR1 is SGHVS and CDR2 is FNYEAQ in the germline V gene. The CDR3, as DNA: TGTGCCAGCACCCGTAGCGGGAGCTCCTACAATGAGCAGTTCTTC. It specifies CASTRSGSSYNEQFF.

J is TRBJ2-5 and V is TRBV5-4, with D possibly TRBD2 on 7 matching bases. This CDR3 is 14 amino acids long. Trimming pared 1 base from V and 5 bases from J, leaving 12 bases between. CDR1 and CDR2 from the germline V gene are SGHNT and YYREEE (reference sequence). CDR3 protein: CASSLRGGRETQYF. The CDR3 DNA reads TGTGCCAGCAGCTTGAGGGGGGGCCGGGAGACCCAGTACTTC.

V is TRBV3-1 (or the pseudogene TRBV3-2) and J is TRBJ2-4; TRBD2 matches 11 bases. This CDR3 is 18 amino acids long. The J segment lost 0 bases and the V segment lost 1 base, leaving 5 bases of the junction unmatched. Germline V gene sequence: CDR1 LGHDT, CDR2 YNNKEL (reference sequence). The CDR3 nucleotides are TGTGCCAGCAGCCAAGGGGCTAGCGGGGGGATAGCCAAAAACATTCAGTACTTC. It is translated as CASSQGASGGIAKNIQYF.

The count of this clone is one. The rearrangement uses TRBV5-1 and TRBJ2-7; 14 nucleotides match TRBD2. Trimming at V came to 4 bases and at J to 4 bases, leaving 7 bases not matched to a gene. CDR1 SGHRS and CDR2 YFSETQ come from the germline V gene. This CDR3 spans 16 amino acids. CDR3 sequence (DNA): TGCGCCAGCAGCCTAAAGGGACTAGCGGGGGCTTACGAGCAGTACTTC. As protein: CASSLKGLAGAYEQYF.

The gene calls are TRBV10-2 and TRBJ2-2; D is unclear. The V and J ends lost 1 base and 2 bases respectively, with 5 bases between them. Germline-derived CDR1 and CDR2 are WSHSY and SAAADI. This CDR3 region has 14 residues. CDR3 in DNA: TGCGCCAGCAGTGAGTACCTAAACACCGGGGAGCTGTTTTTT. Protein product: CASSEYLNTGELFF.

The chain joins TRBV6-2 or TRBV6-3 to TRBJ1-3; the D gene is possibly TRBD1 (5 bases). Germline V gene data show CDR1 as MNHEY and CDR2 as SVGEGT. Trimming shortened V by 6 bases and J by 2 bases, and 17 bases separated the two germline ends. The CDR3 runs 16 residues. CDR3 sequence (DNA): TGTGCCAGCAGCCCTGACCTGGCAGGGCCTGGAAACACCATATATTTT. This translates into CASSPDLAGPGNTIYF.

The rearrangement uses TRBV28 and TRBJ1-5; tentative D call: TRBD1 (5 bases). The germline V and J ends were trimmed by 4 bases and 10 bases, with 20 bases remaining between them. The germline gives CDR1 MDHEN, CDR2 SYDVKM. CDR3 length: 15 amino acids. The CDR3 nucleotides are TGTGCCAGCAGTTCCCCCGACGGGGGGATCGGACCCCAGCATTTT. The encoded protein is CASSSPDGGIGPQHF.

The gene calls are TRBV7-2 and TRBJ1-2; D is possibly TRBD1 (5 bases). The CDR3 consists of 13 residues. Between the trimmed V and J ends, which lost 2 bases and 7 bases, there was a span of 11 bases. The germline V gene has CDR1 SGHTA and CDR2 FQGNSA. Here the CDR3 reads CASSLWQGFGYTF. Here the CDR3 DNA reads TGTGCCAGCAGCTTATGGCAGGGCTTTGGCTACACCTTC.

The chain recombines TRBV21-1 with TRBJ1-5. TRBV21-1 is a pseudogene locus. There are 15 residues in the CDR3. The CDR3 here is CASSNAGYSNQPQHF. DNA for the CDR3: TGTGCCAGCAGCAATGCGGGGTATAGCAATCAGCCCCAGCATTTT.

V gene TRBV7-3 combines with J gene TRBJ2-2; possibly TRBD2 for D (5 bases). This CDR3 has 13 amino acids. Trimming pared 5 bases from V and 3 bases from J, leaving 7 bases between. Germline CDR1 and CDR2: SGHTA and FQGTGA. The CDR3 region has the DNA TGTGCCAGCAGCCGAGGGTACACCGGGGAGCTGTTTTTT. It encodes CASSRGYTGELFF.

This rearrangement joins TRBV3-1 (or the pseudogene TRBV3-2) to TRBJ1-2; tentatively, D is TRBD1 (5 bases). Trimming took off 0 bases at V and 4 bases at J, with 9 bases between the two ends. In germline, CDR1 is LGHDT, CDR2 YNNKEL (reference sequence). CDR3 length: 14 residues. The CDR3 bases are TGTGCCAGCAGCCAAGAAAGGAGGGGCTATGGCTACACCTTC. Encoded protein: CASSQERRGYGYTF.

The chain employs TRBV2 and TRBJ1-4; a possible D gene is TRBD1 (6 bases). There are 16 residues in the CDR3. V lost 2 bases, J lost 10 bases, and 20 bases lay in between. Germline CDR1 SNHLY, CDR2 FYNNEI. The CDR3 spells CASSEPPDRLGRKLFF. The CDR3 region has the DNA TGTGCCAGCAGTGAACCCCCTGACAGGCTCGGGCGAAAACTGTTTTTT.

The V gene is TRBV3-1 (or the pseudogene TRBV3-2), the J gene TRBJ2-7; 8 nucleotides line up with TRBD2. Unmatched junction bases numbered 10, after V lost 4 bases and J lost 2 bases. The CDR3 covers 16 residues. CDR1 and CDR2 (germline): LGHDT, YNNKEL (reference sequence). The CDR3: CASSLGGSGAPYEQYF. The CDR3 DNA reads as TGTGCCAGCAGCCTGGGTGGTAGCGGGGCCCCCTACGAGCAGTACTTC.

This clone has only one observation. The chain has TRBV3-1 (or the pseudogene TRBV3-2) and TRBJ2-7; the match to TRBD1 covers 7 bases. There are 15 residues in the CDR3. Germline loops: CDR1 LGHDT, CDR2 YNNKEL (reference sequence). V trimming: 6 bases; J trimming: 0 bases; junction bases outside the gene matches: 8. CDR3 in amino acids: CASSISQGSSYEQYF. DNA for the CDR3: TGTGCCAGCAGTATATCACAGGGGAGCTCCTACGAGCAGTACTTC.

The chain is built from TRBV3-1 (or the pseudogene TRBV3-2) and TRBJ1-2; unclear D gene. The CDR3 length is 11 residues. The V and J ends lost 3 bases and 7 bases respectively, with 6 bases between them. Germline-derived CDR1 and CDR2 are LGHDT and YNNKEL (reference sequence). The CDR3 coding sequence is TGTGCCAGCAGCCAGTGGAGTGGCTACACCTTC. Amino acid sequence: CASSQWSGYTF.

This clone was seen once. The chain is built from TRBV15 and TRBJ1-2, with D unresolved. The CDR3 runs to 15 residues. Germline V gene sequence: CDR1 LNHNV, CDR2 YYDKDF (reference sequence). V lost 5 bases and J lost 2, with 15 bases in between. CDR3 DNA: TGTGCCACCAGCCGACCCTTTGACATAAACTATGGCTACACCTTC. Translated: CATSRPFDINYGYTF.

The gene calls are TRBV21-1 and TRBJ1-3; the table's D call, TRBD1, has no DNA check behind it. TRBV21-1 is described as a pseudogene. This CDR3 is 15 amino acids long. The CDR3 DNA reads as TGTGCCAGCAGCAACGGACAGGACGGAAGAAACACCATATATTTT. Translation: CASSNGQDGRNTIYF.